The 24 T cell receptor beta chains listed next were all sequenced from one sample in a study of T cells after yellow fever vaccination. One entry per CDR3 protein results from TCRdb running MiXCR on the 5' RACE reads. The sample lists approximately 300,000 distinct CDR3 sequences, over 8.5% occurring once. The sequenced sample was CD4+ T cells sorted from PBMCs, obtained 45 days after the yellow fever booster vaccination. These receptors originate from a man younger than 30 who received the YFV17D yellow fever vaccine.

The chain combines TRBV6-5 with TRBJ2-3, with unresolved D. The CDR3 covers 17 residues. Germline V gene sequence: CDR1 MNHEY, CDR2 SVGAGI. V gave up 0 bases and J gave up 1 base, with 14 bases separating them. The CDR3 protein is CASSYSYTPSGTDTQYF. CDR3 nucleotides: TGTGCCAGCAGTTACTCGTACACCCCGAGTGGCACAGATACGCAGTATTTT.

This clonotype was counted a few times. The chain recombines TRBV6-2 or TRBV6-3 with TRBJ1-6, with unresolved D. V was shortened by 7 bases and J by 9 bases, with 10 bases between the two germline ends. CDR1 is MNHEY and CDR2 is SVGEGT in the germline V gene. The CDR3 length is 12 residues. The CDR3 DNA reads TGTGCCAGCACGGCTATCGGTTCACCCCTCCACTTT. It translates to CASTAIGSPLHF.

The chain carries TRBV6-6 and TRBJ2-7; 8 bases fit TRBD1. V was clipped by 4 bases and J by 6 bases; unmatched bases: 5. Germline lookup yields CDR1 MNHNY and CDR2 SVGAGI (reference sequence). This CDR3 is built from 13 residues. The CDR3 sequence is CASSLDREVEQYF. The CDR3 DNA follows: TGTGCCAGCAGTTTGGACAGGGAGGTCGAGCAGTACTTC.

This clonotype was counted only a few times. The chain couples TRBV24-1 to TRBJ2-3; perhaps TRBD2 as D (6 bases). Germline V lookup: CDR1 KGHDR, CDR2 SFDVKD. This CDR3 has 16 residues. V was cut by 3 bases and J by 0 bases, with 12 bases left in between. The CDR3 bases are TGTGCCACCAGTGATGTATCCGGGACTAGCACAGATACGCAGTATTTT. It yields the protein CATSDVSGTSTDTQYF.

CDR3 in DNA: TGTGCCAGCATCGAGGACAGGGGGCACGACACTGAAGCTTTCTTT. This translates into CASIEDRGHDTEAFF. The chain combines TRBV12-3 or TRBV12-4 with TRBJ1-1; 11 bases align to TRBD1. Trimming removed 7 bases from V and 3 bases from J; junction bases left unmatched: 7. The CDR3 is 15 amino acids.

The chain employs TRBV6-2 or TRBV6-3 and TRBJ2-7; D not resolved. CDR1 is MNHEY and CDR2 is SVGEGT in the germline V gene. The CDR3 consists of 13 residues. V was shortened by 6 bases and J by 6 bases, with 15 bases between the two germline ends. The CDR3 nucleotides read TGTGCCAGCAGCTCGCTCGGGTTCGGCGAGCAGTACGTC. Amino acids: CASSSLGFGEQYV.

CDR3 loop: CASRLAGGPETQYF. CDR3 DNA sequence: TGTGCCAGCAGACTAGCGGGGGGGCCAGAGACCCAGTACTTC. The chain recombines TRBV6-5 with TRBJ2-5, with 13 bases that match TRBD2. Germline values: CDR1 MNHEY, CDR2 SVGAGI. V shed 6 bases, J shed 4 bases, and the junction held 2 bases outside the gene matches. The CDR3 loop spans 14 amino acids.

The rearrangement links TRBV12-3 or TRBV12-4 to TRBJ2-7; 12 bases align to TRBD1. Losses at the gene ends were 7 bases for V and 4 bases for J; bases not matched to a gene: 5. This CDR3 contains 14 residues. The CDR3 spells CASTAGQGAYEQYF. The DNA of the CDR3 is TGTGCCAGCACCGCGGGACAGGGGGCGTACGAGCAGTACTTC.

Many counts were recorded for this clonotype. The chain has TRBV6-4 and TRBJ2-7, with D uncertain. The length of the CDR3 is 12 residues. V lost 6 bases to trimming and J lost 2 bases, with 8 bases between them. From germline, CDR1 is MRHNA and CDR2 SNTAGT. DNA for the CDR3: TGTGCCAGCAGGGACGGCACCTACGAGCAGTACGTC. Protein sequence: CASRDGTYEQYV.

V and J are TRBV3-1 and TRBJ2-7; a possible D gene is TRBD1 (6 bases). The V gene's germline CDR1 is LGHDT and CDR2 YNNKEL (reference sequence). This CDR3 is 17 amino acids long. Trimming took 0 bases from V and 4 from J, leaving 19 bases between them. The CDR3: CASSQDRVYRAVYEQYF. The CDR3 bases are TGTGCCAGCAGCCAAGACCGAGTCTACAGGGCCGTTTACGAGCAGTACTTC.

This clonotype has a handful of counts. The chain carries TRBV19 and TRBJ2-3; TRBD1 might be the D (6 bases). Per the germline V gene, CDR1 is LNHDA and CDR2 is SQIVND (reference sequence). The CDR3 covers 16 residues. Trimming removed 6 bases at V and 0 bases at J, with 16 bases between. CDR3 amino acids: CASSLSYRASTDTQYF. The CDR3 bases are TGTGCCAGTAGCCTTTCTTACAGGGCTAGCACAGATACGCAGTATTTT.

This clonotype was observed a handful of times. The chain links TRBV5-1 to TRBJ2-5; TRBD2 is a possible D gene (5 bases). The CDR3 extends over 15 amino acids. The V gene lost 0 bases and the J gene lost 5 bases, with 14 bases spanning the gap. The germline V gene has CDR1 SGHRS and CDR2 YFSETQ. CDR3 in DNA: TGCGCCAGCAGCTTGGGAGGGCTTGAACGGGAGACCCAGTACTTC. This sequence encodes CASSLGGLERETQYF.

This clonotype was seen a few times. The rearrangement uses TRBV28 and TRBJ1-2, with TRBD1 matching over 9 bases. Germline values: CDR1 MDHEN, CDR2 SYDVKM. This CDR3 region has 16 residues. V trimming: 6 bases; J trimming: 4 bases; junction bases outside the gene matches: 12. CDR3 amino acids: CASRKNRDRAAYGYTF. As DNA, the CDR3 is TGTGCCAGCAGAAAGAACCGGGACAGGGCCGCCTATGGCTACACCTTC.

This clonotype was found a few times. J is TRBJ1-2 and V is TRBV6-5, with TRBD1 matching 7 bases. Looked up from germline, CDR1 is MNHEY and CDR2 is SVGAGI. This CDR3 has 12 residues. Unmatched junction bases numbered 6, after V lost 6 bases and J lost 8 bases. CDR3 sequence (DNA): TGTGCCAGCAGAACAGGGGTGGGCGGCTACACCTTC. Its translation: CASRTGVGGYTF.

The chain employs TRBV20-1 and TRBJ1-6, with 10 bases fitting TRBD1. Per the germline V gene, CDR1 is DFQATT and CDR2 is SNEGSKA (reference sequence). This CDR3 spans 17 amino acids. The junction had 16 bases not matched to a gene; V was cut back by 6 bases and J by 8 bases. As DNA, the CDR3 is TGCAGTGCCACTCGACAGGGGGCGATCCGGCAGGATTCACCCCTCCACTTT. Protein product: CSATRQGAIRQDSPLHF.

The chain employs TRBV11-2 and TRBJ1-1; a possible D gene is TRBD1 (5 bases). Trimming took off 3 bases at V and 4 bases at J, with 12 bases between the two ends. Per the germline V gene, CDR1 is SGHAT and CDR2 is FQNNGV. There are 14 residues in the CDR3. This CDR3 reads CASSFYQGGTEAFF. Here the CDR3 DNA reads TGTGCCAGCAGCTTTTATCAGGGCGGCACTGAAGCTTTCTTT.

This chain uses TRBV7-9 with TRBJ1-6, with a tentative D call TRBD1 (5 bases). The CDR3 length is 15 residues. Germline V gene lookup returns CDR1 SEHNR and CDR2 FQNEAQ (reference sequence). V lost 3 bases to trimming and J lost 7 bases, with 13 bases between them. The chain's CDR3 is CASSFPGPGNSPLHF. The CDR3, as DNA: TGTGCCAGCAGCTTTCCGGGACCGGGAAATTCACCCCTCCACTTT.

This clonotype came up a few times. J is TRBJ1-6 and V is TRBV20-1, with no clear D. The CDR3 is 13 residues long. Trimming left V 2 bases short and J 10 bases short, with 12 bases between. The germline V gene encodes CDR1 DFQATT and CDR2 SNEGSKA (reference sequence). For the CDR3, the DNA is TGCAGTGCTAGATGGTCGGTTTCCTCACCCCTCCACTTT. As protein: CSARWSVSSPLHF.

This clonotype occurred many times. The chain has TRBV11-2 and TRBJ2-5; 8 bases fit TRBD2. This CDR3 region has 15 residues. The trim removed 5 bases at V and 5 bases at J, leaving 10 bases unmatched. Germline V lookup: CDR1 SGHAT, CDR2 FQNNGV. CDR3 in DNA: TGTGCCAGCAGCCCCCTACGGGGGGGCCTGGAGACCCAGTACTTC. Translating it yields CASSPLRGGLETQYF.

The V and J genes are TRBV13 and TRBJ2-7, with D unresolved. CDR1 is PRHDT and CDR2 is FYEKMQ in the germline V gene (reference sequence). Between the trimmed V and J ends, which lost 4 bases and 5 bases, there was a span of 9 bases. This CDR3 is 12 amino acids long. The CDR3 DNA follows: TGTGCCAGCAGCTCCGGCGGAAACGAGCAGTACTTC. Translation: CASSSGGNEQYF.

The chain employs TRBV24-1 and TRBJ1-2, with TRBD1 matching over 8 bases. The CDR3 totals 16 residues. V was pared by 1 base and J by 4 bases, with 7 bases of the junction left unmatched. Looked up from germline, CDR1 is KGHDR and CDR2 is SFDVKD. CDR3 sequence: CATSDFSGGVGYGYTF. The CDR3 coding sequence is TGTGCCACCAGTGATTTCTCAGGGGGCGTCGGCTATGGCTACACCTTC.

This clonotype was counted at least ten times. The chain is built from TRBV5-6 and TRBJ2-7, with D tentatively TRBD1 (6 bases). Trimming left V 2 bases short and J 4 bases short, with 13 bases between. Germline V CDR1 and CDR2: SGHDT, YYEEEE. This CDR3 has 14 amino acids. The CDR3: CASSLLGQIYEQYV. The CDR3 DNA reads as TGTGCCAGCAGCTTATTGGGACAAATTTACGAGCAGTACGTC.

This clonotype was recorded at least ten times. The chain has TRBV7-2 and TRBJ2-1; 9 bases line up with TRBD1. CDR1 SGHTA and CDR2 FQGNSA come from the germline V gene. Losses at the gene ends were 5 bases for V and 2 bases for J; bases not matched to a gene: 10. The CDR3 covers 17 residues. The CDR3 loop reads CASSPTVTGGAYNEQFF. CDR3 DNA sequence: TGTGCCAGCAGCCCGACAGTGACAGGGGGGGCCTACAATGAGCAGTTCTTC.

This clonotype came up a few times. The chain joins TRBV6-1 to TRBJ1-2; 10 bases align to TRBD1. Germline loops: CDR1 MNHNS, CDR2 SASEGT. The CDR3 is 14 amino acids. Unmatched junction bases numbered 6, after V lost 7 bases and J lost 4 bases. This CDR3 reads CASTRDRGLYGYTF. The CDR3 nucleotides read TGTGCCAGCACCCGGGACAGGGGACTCTATGGCTACACCTTC.